This entry concerns a single TCR beta chain. CDR1 is GTSNPN and CDR2 is SVGIG in the germline V gene (reference sequence). The CDR3 has 15 amino acids. V lost 0 bases, J lost 7 bases, and 18 bases lay in between. Participant age was roughly 18 to 95 years, and participants resided in roughly 25 US areas. The source of the sample is a study of blood T cell repertoires in COVID-19. Measured with immunoSEQ multiplex PCR; TCRdb has only the in-frame clones, and not every one. The sample contains around 190,000 clones, around 83% of which appear only once. Sequenced: PBMCs or T cells enriched from blood (not recorded which). The chain uses TRBV30 and TRBJ1-2, with D possibly TRBD1 on 6 matching bases. This TCR derives from a woman aged 25 to 39 who had been exposed to COVID-19. The CDR3: CAWSVLPGVKVGYTF. The CDR3 region has the DNA TGTGCCTGGAGTGTACTTCCAGGGGTTAAGGTTGGCTACACCTTC.